This T cell receptor (beta chain) comes out of a study of blood T cells in healthy people across ages. Study-level background: Per two T cells, about one barcoded beta molecule was captured through template switching.

About this clonotype itself: Its antigen is not identified.

It was with a sample-barcoded 5' primer and a J-beta primer mix that a second PCR of roughly 6 to 12 cycles was run. The yield of each sample was at least 3 million CDR3-containing paired-end reads. One entry per CDR3 protein, called by TCRdb with MiXCR from the 5' RACE reads. Among about 1.8 million distinct CDR3 sequences listed, about 50% were seen once. The study, taken as a whole, reports: Unsorted PBMC material precluded a definitive naive versus antigen-experienced comparison. CMV status of donors was not determined, possibly confounding expanded clonotype changes.

The CDR3 is made up of 15 amino acids. V shed 4 bases, J shed 4 bases, and the junction held 8 bases outside the gene matches. CDR1 is SGHRS and CDR2 is YFSETQ in the germline V gene. V gene TRBV5-1 combines with J gene TRBJ2-7; 10 nucleotides align to TRBD2. This receptor was identified in a woman between 35 and 50 years old in good health. The sequencing sample was made of blood. The CDR3, as DNA: TGCGCCAGCAGCCTAGCGGGGGATCCGGTTTACGAGCAGTACTTC. This sequence encodes CASSLAGDPVYEQYF.